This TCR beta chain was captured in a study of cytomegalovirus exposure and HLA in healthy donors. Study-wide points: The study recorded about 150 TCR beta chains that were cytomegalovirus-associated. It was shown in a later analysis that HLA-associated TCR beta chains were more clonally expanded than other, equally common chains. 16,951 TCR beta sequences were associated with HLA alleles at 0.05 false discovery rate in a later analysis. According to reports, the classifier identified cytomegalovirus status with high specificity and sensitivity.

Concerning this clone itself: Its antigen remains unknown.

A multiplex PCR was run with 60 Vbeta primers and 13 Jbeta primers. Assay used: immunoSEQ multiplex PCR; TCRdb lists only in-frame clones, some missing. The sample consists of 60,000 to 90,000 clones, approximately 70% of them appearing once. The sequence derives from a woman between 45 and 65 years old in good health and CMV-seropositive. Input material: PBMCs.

In DNA form, the CDR3 reads TGCGCCAGCAGCTTGTCGGCTAGCCTCGAGAAGTCCCAGTACTTC. This gives the protein CASSLSASLEKSQYF. V gene TRBV5-1 combines with J gene TRBJ2-5; D possibly corresponds to TRBD2 (5 bases). Between the trimmed V and J ends, which lost 1 base and 9 bases, there was a span of 19 bases. The CDR3 runs to 15 residues. Germline V CDR1 and CDR2: SGHRS, YFSETQ.